This T cell receptor beta chain was recorded in a study of blood T cell repertoires in COVID-19. Authors' processing steps: Estimation of nucleated cell counts was performed using reference gene primer amplification. The protocol was immunoSEQ multiplex PCR, while the TCRdb copy is restricted to in-frame clones and leaves out a portion. V, J and clone size derive from that table, while D and trimming were established from the DNA sequence. This sample carries 50,000 to 60,000 clones, 88% of them seen once, and the ten largest clones take around 8%. The CDR3 spans 15 residues. The V segment lost 2 bases and the J segment 7 bases; nucleotides outside the gene matches: 8. Germline CDR1 and CDR2: MNHNY and SVGAGI (reference sequence).

The V gene is TRBV6-6, the J gene TRBJ2-1; 7 positions agree with TRBD2. The source material was peripheral blood. The TCR sequence derives from a man between 60 and 75 years old with active COVID-19. The CDR3 region is CASSYTGTTGNEQFF. CDR3 DNA: TGTGCCAGCAGTTACACTGGGACTACAGGTAATGAGCAGTTCTTC.